Here is one TCR beta chain with its context. No antigen is known for it. The same CDR3 also results from other DNA sequences found in this sample. The data stem from a study of radiation and T cells in renal cell carcinoma. As for the study in general: Nephrectomy followed 15 Gy stereotactic body radiation by 4 weeks. Whole-study findings and limits: Baseline intratumoral clonotype presence is unknown without pretreatment biopsies. In blood, top tumor clones expanded by 2 weeks, shrinking by 4.

The germline gives CDR1 SEHNR, CDR2 FQNEAQ (reference sequence). Deletions cut 3 bases from V and 4 bases from J, with 10 bases between. This CDR3 region has 13 residues. The time point is: blood 2 weeks post-SBRT. Treatment indicated: 15 Gy SBRT to primary tumor, nephrectomy 4 weeks later. Profiled with immunoSEQ multiplex PCR; TCRdb holds only in-frame clones, not every one. Of about 130,000 clones listed, about 81% were seen once; the top ten hold approximately 1.9%. The origin of this receptor is a woman aged 55-70 years with renal cell carcinoma. The sample consisted of blood, taken from a patient whose treatment included radiotherapy and nephrectomy. V is TRBV7-9 and J is TRBJ2-7; tentative D call: TRBD2 (6 bases). This CDR3 reads CASSFLGGYEQYF. CDR3 in DNA: TGTGCCAGCAGCTTCTTGGGGGGATACGAGCAGTACTTC.